The 8 T cell receptor beta chains below come from one sample, sequenced in a study of T cells in Graves' hyperthyroidism and ophthalmopathy. Researchers amplified the TCR beta CDR3 regions from RNA transcripts. An initial round of RT-PCR targeting the TCR CDR3 relied on the HTBI primer set. TCRdb re-called the multiplex PCR reads with MiXCR, one entry per CDR3 protein. Altogether roughly 720,000 distinct CDR3 sequences are present, roughly 17% being singletons, with the ten largest covering about 16%. The source material was blood. The receptors derive from a man aged 45-65 years with Graves' hyperthyroidism.

At least ten counts were recorded for this clonotype. This rearrangement joins TRBV28 to TRBJ2-2; TRBD2 matches at 10 bases. V lost 3 bases and J lost 2; bases outside the gene matches: 9. Germline-derived CDR1 and CDR2 are MDHEN and SYDVKM. This CDR3 has 18 residues. CDR3 amino acids: CASSFYSSGRRNTGELFF. In DNA, the CDR3 is TGTGCCAGCAGTTTTTATTCTAGCGGGAGAAGAAACACCGGGGAGCTGTTTTTT.

This clonotype was observed at least ten times. J is TRBJ2-6 and V is TRBV24-1, with TRBD1 matching over 11 bases. The germline V gene encodes CDR1 KGHDR and CDR2 SFDVKD. The CDR3 length is 16 residues. The V gene end was trimmed by 9 bases and the J gene end by 2 bases; junction bases not matched to a gene: 5. The CDR3 protein is CATLGQGATGANVLTF. The CDR3 nucleotides are TGTGCCACCCTAGGACAGGGGGCGACTGGGGCCAACGTCCTGACTTTC.

This clonotype was counted at least ten times. The chain joins TRBV19 to TRBJ1-1, with D maybe TRBD1 (6 bases). There are 12 residues in the CDR3. The germline V gene has CDR1 LNHDA and CDR2 SQIVND (reference sequence). Trimming cost V 6 bases and J 8 bases, with 13 bases left between them. CDR3: CASRAGTPEAFF. CDR3 DNA sequence: TGTGCCAGTAGGGCCGGGACACCCGAAGCTTTCTTT.

The chain links TRBV20-1 to TRBJ2-1; D gene uncertain. V lost 6 bases and J lost 3, with 3 bases in between. The germline gives CDR1 DFQATT, CDR2 SNEGSKA (reference sequence). The CDR3 spans 10 residues. The CDR3 protein is CSADYNEQFF. CDR3 bases: TGCAGTGCAGACTACAATGAGCAGTTCTTC.

In its sample, this clonotype was seen many times. The rearrangement uses TRBV12-3 or TRBV12-4 and TRBJ2-3, with D perhaps TRBD1 or TRBD2 (5 bases each). The CDR3 is 13 residues long. Trimming took 2 bases from V and 4 from J, leaving 7 bases between them. This CDR3 reads CASSLQGPDTQYF. The CDR3 region has the DNA TGTGCCAGCAGTTTACAGGGACCAGATACGCAGTATTTT.

The chain is built from TRBV5-1 and TRBJ2-1, with TRBD1 identical over 12 bases. The V segment lost 4 bases and the J segment 1 base; nucleotides outside the gene matches: 3. This CDR3 is built from 16 residues. From germline, CDR1 is SGHRS and CDR2 YFSETQ. CDR3 protein: CASSPGQGASYNEQFF. The CDR3 nucleotides are TGCGCCAGCAGCCCGGGACAGGGGGCATCCTACAATGAGCAGTTCTTC.

This clonotype was seen a few times. The CDR3 region has the DNA TGCGCCAGCAGCGCGGGACTAATCTCTGGGGCCAACGTCCTGACTTTC. Translating gives CASSAGLISGANVLTF. The chain employs TRBV5-1 and TRBJ2-6; 7 nucleotides agree with TRBD2. CDR3 length equals 16 residues. With V trimmed by 4 bases and J by 0 bases, 4 bases remained unmatched. Germline V gene data show CDR1 as SGHRS and CDR2 as YFSETQ.

This clonotype appeared a few times. One junction end does not reproduce the germline sequence, and a read error may be involved. The chain carries TRBV7-9 and TRBJ2-1; no clear D gene. The CDR3 is made up of 16 amino acids. The germline V gene encodes CDR1 SEHNR and CDR2 FQNEAQ (reference sequence). CDR3 sequence: CASSQDAESSYNEQFF. CDR3 nucleotide sequence: TGCGCCAGCAGCCAAGACGCTGAGAGCTCCTACAATGAGCAGTTCTTC.